This T cell receptor beta chain appears in the sequencing data of a study of regulatory T cells in long-lasting Graves disease. The time point was: newly diagnosed GD, antithyroid drugs for less than 3 months. RNA extracted from PBMCs served as the sequencing template. This clonotype was recorded at least ten times. CDR3-region Arm-PCR and iRepertoire HTBI primers produced the TCR beta libraries. TCRdb fed the multiplex PCR reads into MiXCR, producing one record per CDR3 protein. There are approximately 470,000 distinct CDR3 sequences in the sample; about 17% occur only once, and 9% to 15% lies in the top ten. The CDR3 totals 17 residues. Germline CDR1 MNHNS, CDR2 SASEGT. V shed 6 bases, J shed 7 bases, and the junction held 21 bases outside the gene matches. The same data also went into a second study, on T cells in Graves' hyperthyroidism and ophthalmopathy. This second study says: No progression to ophthalmopathy during 18 months of follow-up defined stable disease. Hyperthyroidism had been newly diagnosed in patients aged 18 to 65, and its duration was under 2 months. With the HTBI primer set, the TCR CDR3 went through a first round of RT-PCR. Ophthalmopathy and stable hyperthyroidism were separated by a 13 V-J model.

The chain uses TRBV6-1 and TRBJ2-7; 7 positions agree with TRBD1. The sequence came from a man aged 35 to 55 with Graves disease. The sample in question was peripheral blood mononuclear cells (PBMCs), obtained at new diagnosis, from a patient treated with antithyroid drugs. CDR3 nucleotide sequence: TGTGCCAGCAGCTTGGACTGGGGACAGATTAGCTCCGTTGAGCAGTACTTC. This codes for CASSLDWGQISSVEQYF.